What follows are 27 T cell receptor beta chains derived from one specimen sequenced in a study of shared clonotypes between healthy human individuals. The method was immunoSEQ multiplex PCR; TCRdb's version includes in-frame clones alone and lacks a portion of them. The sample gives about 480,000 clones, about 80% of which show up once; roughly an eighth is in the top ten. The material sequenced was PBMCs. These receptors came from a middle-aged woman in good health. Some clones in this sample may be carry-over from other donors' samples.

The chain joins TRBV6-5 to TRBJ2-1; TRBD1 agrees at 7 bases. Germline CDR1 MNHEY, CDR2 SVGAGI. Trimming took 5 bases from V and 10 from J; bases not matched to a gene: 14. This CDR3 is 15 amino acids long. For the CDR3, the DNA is TGTGCCAGCAGTAGCGTCGGGGACAGAAGATCGGAGCAGTTCTTC. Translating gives CASSSVGDRRSEQFF.

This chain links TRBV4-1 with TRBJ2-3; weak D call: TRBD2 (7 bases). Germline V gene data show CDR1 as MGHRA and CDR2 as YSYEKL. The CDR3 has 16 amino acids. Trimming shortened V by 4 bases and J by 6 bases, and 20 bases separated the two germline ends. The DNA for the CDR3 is TGCGCCAGCAGCCTACAGGGAGGGGGGAGTGTTGATACGCAGTATTTT. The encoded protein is CASSLQGGGSVDTQYF.

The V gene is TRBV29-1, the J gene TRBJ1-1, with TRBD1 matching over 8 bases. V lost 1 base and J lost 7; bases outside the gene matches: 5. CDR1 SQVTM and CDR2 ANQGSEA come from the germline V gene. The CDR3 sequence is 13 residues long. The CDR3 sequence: CSVEGNRGSEAFF. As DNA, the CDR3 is TGCAGCGTTGAAGGTAACAGGGGGAGTGAAGCTTTCTTT.

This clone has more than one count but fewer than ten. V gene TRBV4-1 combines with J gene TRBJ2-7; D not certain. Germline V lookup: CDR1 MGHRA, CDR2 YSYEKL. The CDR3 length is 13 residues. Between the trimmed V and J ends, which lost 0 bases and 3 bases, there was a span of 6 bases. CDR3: CASSQEQNYEQYF. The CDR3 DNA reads TGCGCCAGCAGCCAAGAGCAGAACTACGAGCAGTACTTC.

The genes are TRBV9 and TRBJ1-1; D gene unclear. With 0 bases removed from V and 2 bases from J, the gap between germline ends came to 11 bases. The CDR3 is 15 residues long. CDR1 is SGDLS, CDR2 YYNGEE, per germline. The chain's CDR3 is CASSVVKNYNTEAFF. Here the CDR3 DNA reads TGTGCCAGCAGCGTAGTTAAGAACTACAACACTGAAGCTTTCTTT.

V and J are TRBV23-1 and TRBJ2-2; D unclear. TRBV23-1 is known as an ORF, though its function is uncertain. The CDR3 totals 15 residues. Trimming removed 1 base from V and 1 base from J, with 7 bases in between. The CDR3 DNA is TGCGCCAGCAGTCAATACCAGGAGAACACCGGGGAGCTGTTTTTT. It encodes CASSQYQENTGELFF.

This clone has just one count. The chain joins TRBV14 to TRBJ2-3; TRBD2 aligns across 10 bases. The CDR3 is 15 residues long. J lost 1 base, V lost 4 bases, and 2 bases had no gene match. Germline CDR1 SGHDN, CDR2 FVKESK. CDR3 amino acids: CASSPSGSGTDTQYF. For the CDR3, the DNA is TGTGCCAGCAGCCCTAGCGGGAGCGGCACAGATACGCAGTATTTT.

CDR3 amino acids: CASSPLAGGISANTGELFF. In DNA, the CDR3 is TGTGCCAGCTCACCACTAGCGGGAGGTATAAGTGCGAACACCGGGGAGCTGTTTTTT. The V call is TRBV18, the J call TRBJ2-2; 10 nucleotides line up with TRBD2. Germline assignment: CDR1 KGHSH and CDR2 LQKENI. The CDR3 covers 19 residues. V was clipped by 1 base and J by 0 bases; unmatched bases: 8.

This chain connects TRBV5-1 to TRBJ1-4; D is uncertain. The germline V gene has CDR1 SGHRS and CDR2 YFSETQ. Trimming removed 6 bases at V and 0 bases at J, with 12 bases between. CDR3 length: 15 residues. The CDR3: CASTQTGTTNEKLFF. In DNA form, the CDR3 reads TGCGCCAGCACTCAAACCGGGACAACTAATGAAAAACTGTTTTTT.

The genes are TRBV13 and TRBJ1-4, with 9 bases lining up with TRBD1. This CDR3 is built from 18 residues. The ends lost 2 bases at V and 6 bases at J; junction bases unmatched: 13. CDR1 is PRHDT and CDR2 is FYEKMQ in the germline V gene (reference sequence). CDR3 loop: CASSLRRGTGNWDEKLFF. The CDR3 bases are TGTGCCAGCAGCTTAAGGCGCGGGACAGGGAACTGGGATGAAAAACTGTTTTTT. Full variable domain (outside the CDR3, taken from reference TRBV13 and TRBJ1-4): AAGVIQSPRHLIKEKRETATLKCYPIPRHDTVYWYQQGPGQDPQFLISFYEKMQSDKGSIPDRFSAQQFSDYHSELNMSSLELGDSALYFCASSLRRGTGNWDEKLFFGSGTQLSVL.

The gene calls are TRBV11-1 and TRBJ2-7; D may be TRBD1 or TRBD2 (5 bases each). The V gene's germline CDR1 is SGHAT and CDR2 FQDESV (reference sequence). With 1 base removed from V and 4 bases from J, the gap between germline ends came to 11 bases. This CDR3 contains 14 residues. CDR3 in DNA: TGTGCCAGCAGCTTAGAGGGACGGATATACGAGCAGTACTTC. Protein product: CASSLEGRIYEQYF.

For the CDR3, the DNA is TGCGCCAGCAGTCGGACTACTTACAATGAGCAGTTCTTC. As protein: CASSRTTYNEQFF. V and J are TRBV10-2 and TRBJ2-1; D perhaps matches TRBD2 (6 bases). V gave up 5 bases and J gave up 4 bases, with 9 bases separating them. Germline values: CDR1 WSHSY, CDR2 SAAADI. The CDR3 loop spans 13 amino acids.

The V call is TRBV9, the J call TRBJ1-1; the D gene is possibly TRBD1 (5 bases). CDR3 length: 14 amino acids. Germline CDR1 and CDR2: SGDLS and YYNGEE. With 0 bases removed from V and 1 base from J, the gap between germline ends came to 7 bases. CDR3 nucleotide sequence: TGTGCCAGCAGCGTAGTTGGGGGGAACACTGAAGCTTTCTTT. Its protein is CASSVVGGNTEAFF.

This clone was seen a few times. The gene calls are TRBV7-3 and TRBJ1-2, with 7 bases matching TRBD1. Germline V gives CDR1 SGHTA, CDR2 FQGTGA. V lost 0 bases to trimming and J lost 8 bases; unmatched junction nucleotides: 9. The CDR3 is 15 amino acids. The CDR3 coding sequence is TGTGCCAGCAGCTTAACGTCAGGGGGGCCCGACGGCTACACCTTC. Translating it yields CASSLTSGGPDGYTF.

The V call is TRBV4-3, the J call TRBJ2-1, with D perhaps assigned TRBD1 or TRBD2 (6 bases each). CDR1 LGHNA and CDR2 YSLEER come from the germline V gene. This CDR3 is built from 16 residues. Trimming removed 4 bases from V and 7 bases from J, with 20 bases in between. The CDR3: CASSLVLGGPLNEQFF. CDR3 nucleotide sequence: TGCGCCAGCAGCCTTGTTTTGGGGGGCCCCCTTAATGAGCAGTTCTTC.

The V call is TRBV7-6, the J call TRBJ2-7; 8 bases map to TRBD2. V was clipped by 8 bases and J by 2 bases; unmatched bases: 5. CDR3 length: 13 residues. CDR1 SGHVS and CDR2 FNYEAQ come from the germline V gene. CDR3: CASGREAPYEQYF. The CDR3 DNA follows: TGTGCCAGCGGGCGGGAGGCTCCCTACGAGCAGTACTTC.

Here the CDR3 DNA reads TGTGCCAGCAGCTCCAATACAGCTAACTATGGCTACACCTTC. It yields the protein CASSSNTANYGYTF. V gene TRBV7-2 combines with J gene TRBJ1-2, with D unresolved. CDR3 length equals 14 residues. Trimming pared 4 bases from V and 0 bases from J, leaving 9 bases between. Germline lookup yields CDR1 SGHTA and CDR2 FQGNSA.

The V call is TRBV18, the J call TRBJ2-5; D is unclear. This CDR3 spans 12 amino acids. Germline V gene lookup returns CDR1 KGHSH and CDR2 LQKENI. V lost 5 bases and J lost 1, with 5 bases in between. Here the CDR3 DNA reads TGTGCCAGCTCAAAACCCCAAGAGACCCAGTACTTC. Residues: CASSKPQETQYF.

This CDR3 is CASSTWGTGGTEAFF. The CDR3 DNA reads TGTGCCAGCAGCACCTGGGGGACAGGGGGCACTGAAGCTTTCTTT. This chain joins TRBV7-2 and TRBJ1-1; 11 bases are shared with TRBD1. From germline, CDR1 is SGHTA and CDR2 FQGNSA. There are 15 residues in the CDR3. V was pared by 5 bases and J by 4 bases, with 6 bases of the junction left unmatched.

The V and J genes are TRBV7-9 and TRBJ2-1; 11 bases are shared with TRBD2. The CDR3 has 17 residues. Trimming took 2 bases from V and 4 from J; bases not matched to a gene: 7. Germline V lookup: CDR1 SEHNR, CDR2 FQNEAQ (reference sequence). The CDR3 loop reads CASSLRTGTSGYNEQFF. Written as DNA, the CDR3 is TGTGCCAGCAGCTTACGTACCGGGACTAGCGGATACAATGAGCAGTTCTTC.

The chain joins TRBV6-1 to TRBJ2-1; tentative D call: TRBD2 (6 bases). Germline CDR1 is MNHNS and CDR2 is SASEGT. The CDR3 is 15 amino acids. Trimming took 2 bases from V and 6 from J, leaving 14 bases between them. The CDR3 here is CASSELGTPSNEQFF. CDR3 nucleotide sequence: TGTGCCAGCAGTGAATTGGGGACTCCCTCCAATGAGCAGTTCTTC.

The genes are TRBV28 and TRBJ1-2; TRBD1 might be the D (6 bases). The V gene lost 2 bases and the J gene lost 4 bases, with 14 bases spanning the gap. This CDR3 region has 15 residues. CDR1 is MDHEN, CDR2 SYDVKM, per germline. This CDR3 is CASSLRDTSAYGYTF. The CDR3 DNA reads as TGTGCCAGCAGTTTAAGGGACACTTCAGCCTATGGCTACACCTTC.

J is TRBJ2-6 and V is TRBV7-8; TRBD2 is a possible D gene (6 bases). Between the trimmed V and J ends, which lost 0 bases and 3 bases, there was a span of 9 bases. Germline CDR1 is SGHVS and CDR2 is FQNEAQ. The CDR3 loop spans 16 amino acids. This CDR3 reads CASSLARGDGANVLTF. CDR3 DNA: TGTGCCAGCAGCTTAGCTCGCGGGGATGGGGCCAACGTCCTGACTTTC. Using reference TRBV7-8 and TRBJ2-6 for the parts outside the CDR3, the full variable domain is GAGVSQSPRYKVAKRGQDVALRCDPISGHVSLFWYQQALGQGPEFLTYFQNEAQLDKSGLPSDRFFAERPEGSVSTLKIQRTQQEDSAVYLCASSLARGDGANVLTFGAGSRLTVL.

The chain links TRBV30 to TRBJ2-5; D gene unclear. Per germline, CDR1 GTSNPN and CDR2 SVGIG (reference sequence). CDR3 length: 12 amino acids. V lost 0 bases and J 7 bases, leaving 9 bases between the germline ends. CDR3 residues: CAWSVHWGTQYF. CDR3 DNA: TGTGCCTGGAGTGTACATTGGGGGACCCAGTACTTC.

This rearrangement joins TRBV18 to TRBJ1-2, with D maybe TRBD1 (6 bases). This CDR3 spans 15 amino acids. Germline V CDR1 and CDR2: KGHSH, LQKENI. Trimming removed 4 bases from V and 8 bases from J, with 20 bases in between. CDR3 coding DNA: TGTGCCAGCTCACAGGTGTTTGGGGGCTGGGAAGGCTACACCTTC. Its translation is CASSQVFGGWEGYTF.

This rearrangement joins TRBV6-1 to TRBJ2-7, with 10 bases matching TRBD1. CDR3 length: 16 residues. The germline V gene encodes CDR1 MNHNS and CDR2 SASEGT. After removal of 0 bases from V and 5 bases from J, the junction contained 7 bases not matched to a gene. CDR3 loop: CASSEALGQGVNEQYF. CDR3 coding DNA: TGTGCCAGCAGTGAAGCGCTTGGACAGGGGGTTAACGAGCAGTACTTC.

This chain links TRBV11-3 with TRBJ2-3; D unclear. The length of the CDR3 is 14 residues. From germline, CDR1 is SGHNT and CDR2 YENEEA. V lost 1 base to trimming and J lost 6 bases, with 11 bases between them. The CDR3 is CASSLGGHRDTQYF. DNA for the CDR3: TGTGCCAGCAGCTTAGGTGGTCATCGGGATACGCAGTATTTT.